These T cell receptor beta chains were read from a single sample in a study of regulatory T cells in long-lasting Graves disease. TCRdb fed the multiplex PCR reads into MiXCR, producing one record per CDR3 protein. This sample has approximately 270,000 distinct CDR3 sequences; around a sixth occur once, and the top ten carry 13% to 15%. The same specimen was also included in a second study, on T cells in Graves' hyperthyroidism and ophthalmopathy.

The sample consisted of peripheral blood mononuclear cells (PBMCs), taken at new diagnosis, from a patient treated with antithyroid drugs. These receptors were taken from a woman aged 30 to 39 with Graves disease. The CDR3 runs from the conserved cysteine through the conserved F or W. A D gene is named only where the DNA matches it firmly. Clone sizes are given selectively: once, few, many, or a class where the clone is expanded.

j_gene: TRBJ2-1; abundance: many; v_gene: TRBV6-5; d_gene: TRBD2; CDR3nt: TGTGCCAGCAGTTACTCCCGGCGGGGGTTCGGTGATGAGCAGTTCTTC; CDR3aa: CASSYSRRGFGDEQFF
j_gene: TRBJ2-5; abundance: many; v_gene: TRBV7-2; d_gene: TRBD1; CDR3nt: TGTGCCAGCAGCTTAGGAAACAGGGGGAGTCAAGAGACCCAGTACTTC; CDR3aa: CASSLGNRGSQETQYF
j_gene: TRBJ1-6; abundance: many; v_gene: TRBV27; d_gene: .; CDR3nt: TGTGCCAGCCGGCAGGGCACCCTAACGCCCCTCCACTTT; CDR3aa: CASRQGTLTPLHF
j_gene: TRBJ2-1; abundance: many; v_gene: TRBV15; d_gene: TRBD1; CDR3nt: TGTGCCACGGGACAGGGGGCTCATAATGAGCAGTTCTTC; CDR3aa: CATGQGAHNEQFF
j_gene: TRBJ2-3; abundance: many; v_gene: TRBV18; d_gene: TRBD1; CDR3nt: TGTGCCAGCTCACGAGTGACAGGGGGTATCCCAGATACGCAGTATTTT; CDR3aa: CASSRVTGGIPDTQYF
j_gene: TRBJ2-7; abundance: .; v_gene: TRBV29-1; d_gene: TRBD2; CDR3nt: TGCAGCGGGGTAGCGGGGGGTTACGAGCAGTACTTC; CDR3aa: CSGVAGGYEQYF
j_gene: TRBJ1-3; abundance: many; v_gene: TRBV9; d_gene: .; CDR3nt: TGTGCCAGCAGCGTTAGTAACTCAGGGGGAAACACCATATATTTT; CDR3aa: CASSVSNSGGNTIYF
j_gene: TRBJ1-2; abundance: many; v_gene: TRBV20-1; d_gene: .; CDR3nt: TGCAGTGCTAGAGATCAGGTCTATGGCTACACCTTC; CDR3aa: CSARDQVYGYTF
j_gene: TRBJ2-7; abundance: .; v_gene: TRBV6-5; d_gene: .; CDR3nt: TGTGCCAGCAGTTACGGGCAATGGCAGTACTTC; CDR3aa: CASSYGQWQYF
j_gene: TRBJ2-7; abundance: many; v_gene: TRBV9; d_gene: TRBD1; CDR3nt: TGTGCCAGCAGCGTAGGGACAGGATTCTCCTACGAGCAGTACTTC; CDR3aa: CASSVGTGFSYEQYF
j_gene: TRBJ1-2; abundance: many; v_gene: TRBV10-3; d_gene: .; CDR3nt: TGTGCCATCAGTGAGTCGGTTGAGACAGCTAGAGTCTATGGCTACACCTTC; CDR3aa: CAISESVETARVYGYTF
j_gene: TRBJ2-7; abundance: few; v_gene: TRBV5-1; d_gene: .; CDR3nt: TGCGCCAGCAGCCAACCCGCGGGACCCAACTACGAGCAGTACTTC; CDR3aa: CASSQPAGPNYEQYF
j_gene: TRBJ1-6; abundance: many; v_gene: TRBV20-1; d_gene: .; CDR3nt: TGCAGTGCTAGAGATCTCGCATCTTCACCCCTCCACTTT; CDR3aa: CSARDLASSPLHF